This T cell receptor beta chain is drawn from a study of blood T cell repertoires in COVID-19. At the level of the study: Sites in the United States, Italy and Spain provided acute and convalescent COVID-19 samples. The cDNA or gDNA used as material had been derived from T cells, B-cell-depleted T cells, or PBMCs.

Authors' processing steps: Using reference gene primer amplification, nucleated cell counts were estimated. The repertoire was sequenced with immunoSEQ multiplex PCR; TCRdb's copy has only in-frame clones and lacks some. V, J and clone size are those of that table, while D and trimming were read from the DNA. The sample includes some 180,000 clones, 75% to 90% seen only once; the top ten take under 8%. The CDR3 is made up of 15 amino acids. Germline values: CDR1 SEHNR, CDR2 FQNEAQ (reference sequence). V gave up 1 base and J gave up 7 bases; unmatched junction bases: 10. The sequencing sample was made of peripheral blood. The receptor's source is a man between 60 and 75 years old with acute or convalescent COVID-19. The chain couples TRBV7-9 to TRBJ2-7; 7 bases agree with TRBD2. The CDR3 sequence: CASSLVAAGPGEQYF. The CDR3 DNA reads as TGTGCCAGCAGCTTAGTGGCAGCGGGGCCGGGGGAGCAGTACTTC.